This is a list of T cell receptor beta chains from one sample in a study of OX40 agonist ivuxolimab in advanced cancers. Data came from immunoSEQ multiplex PCR; TCRdb stores just in-frame clones and leaves some out. The profile covers 70,000 or so clones, with about 89% appearing a single time and 0.6% to 0.8% taken by the ten largest. Here the sequenced sample was CD4+ or CD8+ T cells sorted from blood, taken in a trial of the OX40 agonist ivuxolimab. All receptors derive from an adult with an advanced solid tumor such as melanoma, head and neck, liver or kidney cancer. CDR3s include the opening cysteine and the closing phenylalanine or tryptophan. The D gene is left open where the match is weak. Expanded clones get a size class; other rows say once, few or many, or leave the size out.

j_call: TRBJ2-3; v_call: TRBV27; clone_size: few; d_call: NA; cdr3_nt: TGTGCCAGCAAGGCGCAGGGTTACACAGATACGCAGTATTTT; cdr3_aa: CASKAQGYTDTQYF
j_call: TRBJ1-6; v_call: TRBV7-8; clone_size: NA; d_call: TRBD1; cdr3_nt: TGTGCCAGCAGCCTCGCCGGGACAGGGGTTTCACCCCTCCACTTT; cdr3_aa: CASSLAGTGVSPLHF
j_call: TRBJ1-1; v_call: TRBV5-1; clone_size: NA; d_call: NA; cdr3_nt: TGCGCCAGCAGCTTGTCCGCGGCTAACACTGAAGCTTTCTTT; cdr3_aa: CASSLSAANTEAFF
j_call: TRBJ1-1; v_call: TRBV18; clone_size: NA; d_call: TRBD1; cdr3_nt: TGTGCCAGCACTAAAACAGGGGGCTACACTGAAGCTTTCTTT; cdr3_aa: CASTKTGGYTEAFF
j_call: TRBJ1-6; v_call: TRBV28; clone_size: NA; d_call: NA; cdr3_nt: TGTGCCAGCCTGCGGCCTAATTCACCCCTCCACTTT; cdr3_aa: CASLRPNSPLHF
j_call: TRBJ1-1; v_call: TRBV4-3; clone_size: NA; d_call: NA; cdr3_nt: TGCGCCAGCAGCCAAGAGTGGGTGAACACTGAAGCTTTCTTT; cdr3_aa: CASSQEWVNTEAFF
j_call: TRBJ2-1; v_call: TRBV11-2; clone_size: NA; d_call: TRBD2; cdr3_nt: TGTGCCAGCAGCTTAGTTGGCGGGGGGCGGAGGGGCTCCTACAATGAGCAGTTCTTC; cdr3_aa: CASSLVGGGRRGSYNEQFF
j_call: TRBJ2-5; v_call: TRBV13; clone_size: NA; d_call: NA; cdr3_nt: TGTGCCAGTTCTCCAAGGTACCAAGAGACCCAGTACTTC; cdr3_aa: CASSPRYQETQYF
j_call: TRBJ2-2; v_call: TRBV5-1; clone_size: once; d_call: NA; cdr3_nt: TGCGCCAGCAGCTTGGACGCTGGAACCGGGGAGCTGTTTTTT; cdr3_aa: CASSLDAGTGELFF
j_call: TRBJ1-2; v_call: TRBV30; clone_size: few; d_call: TRBD1; cdr3_nt: TGTGCCTGGAGTGTGGGACAGATCTCTAACTATGGCTACACCTTC; cdr3_aa: CAWSVGQISNYGYTF
j_call: TRBJ2-1; v_call: TRBV19; clone_size: NA; d_call: NA; cdr3_nt: TGTGCCAGTAGTAGATCCAAGGCGTCGGGGGTCCACAATGAGCAGTTCTTC; cdr3_aa: CASSRSKASGVHNEQFF
j_call: TRBJ1-1; v_call: TRBV28; clone_size: NA; d_call: NA; cdr3_nt: TGTGCCAGCAGTTTATCGGCGTTTGGAAGCACTGAAGCTTTCTTT; cdr3_aa: CASSLSAFGSTEAFF
j_call: TRBJ1-1; v_call: TRBV29-1; clone_size: NA; d_call: TRBD1; cdr3_nt: TGCAGCGTTCCCGGGACAGGGATACGAAGGACTGAAGCTTTCTTT; cdr3_aa: CSVPGTGIRRTEAFF
j_call: TRBJ2-2; v_call: TRBV7-9; clone_size: once; d_call: TRBD2; cdr3_nt: TGTGCCAGCCTAGCGGGGGTCGCGAACACCGGGGAGCTGTTTTTT; cdr3_aa: CASLAGVANTGELFF
j_call: TRBJ1-1; v_call: TRBV5-1; clone_size: few; d_call: TRBD1; cdr3_nt: TGCGCCAGCAGCTTGATTTTGGGGCAACCGACAGGGGTGAACACTGAAGCTTTCTTT; cdr3_aa: CASSLILGQPTGVNTEAFF
j_call: TRBJ2-2; v_call: TRBV30; clone_size: NA; d_call: NA; cdr3_nt: TGTGCCTGGAGAGGCTCGTGGAGGAACACCGGGGAGCTGTTTTTT; cdr3_aa: CAWRGSWRNTGELFF
j_call: TRBJ2-1; v_call: TRBV9; clone_size: NA; d_call: TRBD2; cdr3_nt: TGTGCCAGCAGCGTATCGCTTATCCGGGAGGGAACCTACAATGAGCAGTTCTTC; cdr3_aa: CASSVSLIREGTYNEQFF
j_call: TRBJ1-1; v_call: TRBV9; clone_size: NA; d_call: NA; cdr3_nt: TGTGCCAGCAGCGCCGGGTTGGGGTTGACGAACACTGAAGCTTTCTTT; cdr3_aa: CASSAGLGLTNTEAFF
j_call: TRBJ2-6; v_call: TRBV19; clone_size: once; d_call: TRBD1; cdr3_nt: TGTGCCAGTAGTTCCATACAGGGGGCCGGGGCCAACGTCCTGACTTTC; cdr3_aa: CASSSIQGAGANVLTF
j_call: TRBJ2-2; v_call: TRBV7-8; clone_size: NA; d_call: NA; cdr3_nt: TGTGCCAGCAGCTTAGCGGGGTCGACAGCAATACCCGGGGAGCTGTTTTTT; cdr3_aa: CASSLAGSTAIPGELFF
j_call: TRBJ1-4; v_call: TRBV28; clone_size: once; d_call: TRBD1; cdr3_nt: TGTGCCAGCACCTCAGGGGGGACAGGGGGTGAAAAACTGTTTTTT; cdr3_aa: CASTSGGTGGEKLFF
j_call: TRBJ2-1; v_call: TRBV5-1; clone_size: NA; d_call: TRBD2; cdr3_nt: TGCGCCAGCAACCCGGGGGGTTACAATGAGCAGTTCTTC; cdr3_aa: CASNPGGYNEQFF
j_call: TRBJ2-7; v_call: TRBV9; clone_size: NA; d_call: NA; cdr3_nt: TGTGCCAGCAGCGTAGGCCCAGCTCAGCGGGTTTACGAGCAGTACTTC; cdr3_aa: CASSVGPAQRVYEQYF
j_call: TRBJ2-1; v_call: TRBV5-1; clone_size: NA; d_call: NA; cdr3_nt: TGCGCCAGCAGCTGGACGGAGTTTAGCTCCTACAATGAGCAGTTCTTC; cdr3_aa: CASSWTEFSSYNEQFF
j_call: TRBJ2-3; v_call: TRBV9; clone_size: once; d_call: NA; cdr3_nt: TGTGCCAGCAGCGTAGCTCCGAGAAAGGGAGGAGGGGATCAGTATTTT; cdr3_aa: CASSVAPRKGGGDQYF
j_call: TRBJ2-6; v_call: TRBV5-1; clone_size: few; d_call: NA; cdr3_nt: TGCGCCAGCAGCTCCGGGACGCCTGTCTCTGGGGCCAACGTCCTGACTTTC; cdr3_aa: CASSSGTPVSGANVLTF
j_call: TRBJ1-3; v_call: TRBV19; clone_size: NA; d_call: NA; cdr3_nt: TGTGCCAGTAGTTCAGGGTCTGGAAACACCATATATTTT; cdr3_aa: CASSSGSGNTIYF
j_call: TRBJ2-5; v_call: TRBV10-3; clone_size: NA; d_call: TRBD1; cdr3_nt: TGTGCCATCAGTGCTGGGCAGGGGGCCGAGACCCAGTACTTC; cdr3_aa: CAISAGQGAETQYF
j_call: TRBJ2-5; v_call: TRBV19; clone_size: NA; d_call: TRBD2; cdr3_nt: TGTGCCAGTAGTATAGAGGCTAGCGGGGGGAAAGAGACCCAGTACTTC; cdr3_aa: CASSIEASGGKETQYF
j_call: TRBJ2-3; v_call: TRBV28; clone_size: NA; d_call: NA; cdr3_nt: TGTGCCAGCATCGGAGGTGGGGGGACAGATACGCAGTATTTT; cdr3_aa: CASIGGGGTDTQYF
j_call: TRBJ2-2; v_call: TRBV19; clone_size: once; d_call: TRBD2; cdr3_nt: TGTGCCAGTAGTACGCCAAGAGGACTAGCGGGTTCCGGGGAGCTGTTTTTT; cdr3_aa: CASSTPRGLAGSGELFF
j_call: TRBJ1-5; v_call: TRBV4-3; clone_size: NA; d_call: NA; cdr3_nt: TGCGCCAGCAGCCAAGACGGTTCGGGACAGCCCCAGCATTTT; cdr3_aa: CASSQDGSGQPQHF
j_call: TRBJ1-2; v_call: TRBV25-1; clone_size: NA; d_call: NA; cdr3_nt: TGTGCCAGCAGCGACAGTGGAAACTATGGCTACACCTTC; cdr3_aa: CASSDSGNYGYTF
j_call: TRBJ2-5; v_call: TRBV4-1; clone_size: NA; d_call: TRBD2; cdr3_nt: TGCGCCAGCAGCTTGGGACTAGCGGGTAGCTTACAAGAGACCCAGTACTTC; cdr3_aa: CASSLGLAGSLQETQYF
j_call: TRBJ2-1; v_call: TRBV7-9; clone_size: NA; d_call: TRBD2; cdr3_nt: TGTGCCAGCAGCTTTAGCGGGGGGGCCCACAATGAGCAGTTCTTC; cdr3_aa: CASSFSGGAHNEQFF
j_call: TRBJ1-3; v_call: TRBV30; clone_size: NA; d_call: TRBD1; cdr3_nt: TGTGCCTGGAGTGTACTGACAGGGCAGGGAAACACCATATATTTT; cdr3_aa: CAWSVLTGQGNTIYF
j_call: TRBJ2-5; v_call: TRBV11-2; clone_size: NA; d_call: TRBD1; cdr3_nt: TGTGCCAGCAGCTTAATTGGGACAGGGGGCGCGGAGACCCAGTACTTC; cdr3_aa: CASSLIGTGGAETQYF
j_call: TRBJ2-5; v_call: TRBV6-4; clone_size: once; d_call: NA; cdr3_nt: TGTGCCAGCACTGTGGATACCACTAAAGAGACCCAGTACTTC; cdr3_aa: CASTVDTTKETQYF
j_call: TRBJ2-7; v_call: TRBV27; clone_size: NA; d_call: NA; cdr3_nt: TGTGCCAGCAGTTTACAGGCCTTCTCCTACGAGCAGTACTTC; cdr3_aa: CASSLQAFSYEQYF
j_call: TRBJ2-7; v_call: TRBV28; clone_size: NA; d_call: NA; cdr3_nt: TGTGCCAGCAGTCTATCCCCCGCCGAGCAGTACTTC; cdr3_aa: CASSLSPAEQYF
j_call: TRBJ2-1; v_call: TRBV6-5; clone_size: once; d_call: TRBD2; cdr3_nt: TGTGCCAGCAGTACTAGCGGGAGCGTGGGCAATGAGCAGTTCTTC; cdr3_aa: CASSTSGSVGNEQFF
j_call: TRBJ1-5; v_call: TRBV2; clone_size: NA; d_call: TRBD1; cdr3_nt: TGTGCCAGCAGCGAAGGGGGCAGGGGCAATCAGCCCCAGCATTTT; cdr3_aa: CASSEGGRGNQPQHF
j_call: TRBJ1-1; v_call: TRBV6-5; clone_size: NA; d_call: TRBD1; cdr3_nt: TGTGCCAGCAGTTACTCAGGGGGCCTCACTGAAGCTTTCTTT; cdr3_aa: CASSYSGGLTEAFF
j_call: TRBJ1-3; v_call: TRBV18; clone_size: NA; d_call: NA; cdr3_nt: TGTGCCAGCTCACCACCAAACCCCCCCAACTTCTCTGGAAACACCATATATTTT; cdr3_aa: CASSPPNPPNFSGNTIYF
j_call: TRBJ2-3; v_call: TRBV11-2; clone_size: NA; d_call: NA; cdr3_nt: TGTGCCAGCAGCCCTCTTAGCACAGATACGCAGTATTTT; cdr3_aa: CASSPLSTDTQYF
j_call: TRBJ2-7; v_call: TRBV5-1; clone_size: NA; d_call: TRBD1; cdr3_nt: TGCGCCAGCAGCCACCGGACAGGGAACAACGAGCAGTACTTC; cdr3_aa: CASSHRTGNNEQYF
j_call: TRBJ2-5; v_call: TRBV14; clone_size: NA; d_call: TRBD2; cdr3_nt: TGTGCCAGCAGCCAACCGACTAGCGGGGGTCGGCAGACCCAGTACTTC; cdr3_aa: CASSQPTSGGRQTQYF
j_call: TRBJ2-3; v_call: TRBV6-6; clone_size: NA; d_call: TRBD2; cdr3_nt: TGTGCCAGTTCTAGCGGGGGCCTCACAGATACGCAGTATTTT; cdr3_aa: CASSSGGLTDTQYF
j_call: TRBJ2-3; v_call: TRBV27; clone_size: NA; d_call: NA; cdr3_nt: TGTGCCAGCAGTTTATATCCCTTATCTACAGATACGCAGTATTTT; cdr3_aa: CASSLYPLSTDTQYF
j_call: TRBJ1-6; v_call: TRBV6-1; clone_size: NA; d_call: TRBD1; cdr3_nt: TGTGCCAGCAGTTCACAGGGGGACAATTCACCCCTCCACTTT; cdr3_aa: CASSSQGDNSPLHF
j_call: TRBJ2-5; v_call: TRBV5-6; clone_size: once; d_call: TRBD2; cdr3_nt: TGTGCCAGCAGCCTTTCAGCGGGAGGGCCGGGAGGAGAGACCCAGTACTTC; cdr3_aa: CASSLSAGGPGGETQYF